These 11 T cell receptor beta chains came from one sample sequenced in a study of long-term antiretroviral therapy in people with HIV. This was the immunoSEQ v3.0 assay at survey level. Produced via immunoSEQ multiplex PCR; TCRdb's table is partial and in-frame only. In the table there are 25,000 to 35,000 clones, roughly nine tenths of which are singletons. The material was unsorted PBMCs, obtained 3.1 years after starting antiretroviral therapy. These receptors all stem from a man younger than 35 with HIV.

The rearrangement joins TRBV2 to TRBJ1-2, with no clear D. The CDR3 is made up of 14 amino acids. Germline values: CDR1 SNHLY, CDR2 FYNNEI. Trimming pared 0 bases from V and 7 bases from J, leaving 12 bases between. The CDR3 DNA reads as TGTGCCAGCAGTGAAGCGCTTCGGGTAGGTGGCTACACCTTC. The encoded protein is CASSEALRVGGYTF.

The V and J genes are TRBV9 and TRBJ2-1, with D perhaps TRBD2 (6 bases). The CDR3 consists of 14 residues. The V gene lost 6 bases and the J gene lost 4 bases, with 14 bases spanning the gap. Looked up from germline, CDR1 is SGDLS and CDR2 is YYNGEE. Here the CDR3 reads CASTGGWEYNEQFF. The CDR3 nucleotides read TGTGCCAGCACCGGGGGATGGGAATACAATGAGCAGTTCTTC.

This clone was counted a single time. CDR3 DNA: TGTGCCAGCTCACGCCTCGACAGGGGGCGAAGCTCTGGAAACACCATATATTTT. Its translation is CASSRLDRGRSSGNTIYF. J is TRBJ1-3 and V is TRBV18; 10 bases fit TRBD1. Unmatched junction bases numbered 9, after V lost 4 bases and J lost 0 bases. Looked up from germline, CDR1 is KGHSH and CDR2 is LQKENI. The CDR3 runs to 18 residues.

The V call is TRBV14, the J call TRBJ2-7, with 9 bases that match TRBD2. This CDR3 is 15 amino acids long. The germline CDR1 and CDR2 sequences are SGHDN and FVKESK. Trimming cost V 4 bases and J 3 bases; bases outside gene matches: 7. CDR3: CASSLGLATLYEQYF. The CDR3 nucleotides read TGTGCCAGCAGCCTAGGACTAGCGACCCTCTACGAGCAGTACTTC.

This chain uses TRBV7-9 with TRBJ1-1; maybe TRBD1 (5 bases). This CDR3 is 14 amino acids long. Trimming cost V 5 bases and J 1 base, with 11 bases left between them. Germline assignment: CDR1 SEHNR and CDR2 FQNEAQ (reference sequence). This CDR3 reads CASSPDRKNTEAFF. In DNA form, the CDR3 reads TGTGCCAGCAGCCCTGACAGAAAGAACACTGAAGCTTTCTTT.

CDR3 in DNA: TGTGCCATCAGTGAGGCAACTGAAGCTTTCTTT. It codes for CAISEATEAFF. This chain links TRBV10-3 with TRBJ1-1; D is unclear. V was cut by 2 bases and J by 5 bases, with 3 bases left in between. Germline lookup yields CDR1 ENHRY and CDR2 SYGVKD. The CDR3 contains 11 residues.

This CDR3 reads CASSYGGNSEAFF. As DNA, the CDR3 is TGTGCCAGCAGCTACGGGGGAAACTCTGAAGCTTTCTTT. The rearrangement joins TRBV5-4 to TRBJ1-1, with D possibly TRBD1 on 5 matching bases. Germline CDR1 is SGHNT and CDR2 is YYREEE (reference sequence). This CDR3 contains 13 residues. The V gene lost 3 bases and the J gene lost 6 bases, with 12 bases spanning the gap.

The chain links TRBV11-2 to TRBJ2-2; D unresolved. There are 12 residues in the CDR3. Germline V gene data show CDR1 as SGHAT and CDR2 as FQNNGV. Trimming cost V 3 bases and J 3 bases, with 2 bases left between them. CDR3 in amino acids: CASSFYTGELFF. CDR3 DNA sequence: TGTGCCAGCAGCTTTTACACCGGGGAGCTGTTTTTT.

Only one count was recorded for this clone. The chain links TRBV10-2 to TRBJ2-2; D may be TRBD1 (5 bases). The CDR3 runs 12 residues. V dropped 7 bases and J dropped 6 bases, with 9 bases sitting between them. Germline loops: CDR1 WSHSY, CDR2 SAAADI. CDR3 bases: TGCGCCAGCACCCCAGGGCCCGGGGAGCTGTTTTTT. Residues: CASTPGPGELFF.

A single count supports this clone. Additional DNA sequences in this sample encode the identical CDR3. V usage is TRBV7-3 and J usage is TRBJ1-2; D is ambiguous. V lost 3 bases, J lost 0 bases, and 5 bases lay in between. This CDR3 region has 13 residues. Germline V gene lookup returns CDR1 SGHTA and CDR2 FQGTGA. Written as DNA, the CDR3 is TGTGCCAGCAGCTTGACGGCTAACTATGGCTACACCTTC. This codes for CASSLTANYGYTF.

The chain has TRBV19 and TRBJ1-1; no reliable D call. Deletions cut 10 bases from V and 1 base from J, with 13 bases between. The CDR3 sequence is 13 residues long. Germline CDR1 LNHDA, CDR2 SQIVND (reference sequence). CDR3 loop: CATEDTPNTEAFF. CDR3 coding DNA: TGTGCCACCGAAGACACCCCGAACACTGAAGCTTTCTTT.